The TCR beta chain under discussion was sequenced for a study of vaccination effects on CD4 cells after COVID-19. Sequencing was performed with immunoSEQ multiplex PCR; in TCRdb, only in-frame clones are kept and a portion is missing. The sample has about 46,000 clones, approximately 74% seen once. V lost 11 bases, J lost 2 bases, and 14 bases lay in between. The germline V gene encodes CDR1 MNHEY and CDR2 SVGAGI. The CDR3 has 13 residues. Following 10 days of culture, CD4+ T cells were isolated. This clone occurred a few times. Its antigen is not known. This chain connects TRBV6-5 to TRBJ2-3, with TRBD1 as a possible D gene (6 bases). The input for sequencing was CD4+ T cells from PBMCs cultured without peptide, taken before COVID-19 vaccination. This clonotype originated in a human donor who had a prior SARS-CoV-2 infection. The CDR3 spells CAGGQSTTDTQYF. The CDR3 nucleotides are TGTGCCGGTGGACAGAGCACCACAGATACGCAGTATTTT.